This T cell receptor beta chain was found in a study of CD8 T cells in cerebrospinal fluid in Alzheimer's disease. TCRdb reprocessed the 10x single-cell sequencing reads, with one entry per CDR3 protein and no DNA. The listing contains over a thousand distinct CDR3 sequences. From germline, CDR1 is GTSNPN and CDR2 SVGIG (reference sequence). This CDR3 contains 15 residues. Sequenced input: cerebrospinal fluid. This receptor was identified in a human donor with mild cognitive impairment. J is TRBJ1-4 and V is TRBV30. The CDR3 sequence is CAWSVPGATNEKLFF.